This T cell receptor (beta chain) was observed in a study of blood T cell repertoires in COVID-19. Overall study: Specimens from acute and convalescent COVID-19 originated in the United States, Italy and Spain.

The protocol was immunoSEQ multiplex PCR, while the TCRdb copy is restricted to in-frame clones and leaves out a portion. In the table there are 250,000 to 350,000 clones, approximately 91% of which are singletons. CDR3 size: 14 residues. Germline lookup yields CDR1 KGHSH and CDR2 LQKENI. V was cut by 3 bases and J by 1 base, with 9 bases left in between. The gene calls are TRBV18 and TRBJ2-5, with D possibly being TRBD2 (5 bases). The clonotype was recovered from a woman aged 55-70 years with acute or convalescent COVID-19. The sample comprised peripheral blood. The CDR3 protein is CASSPGRAQETQYF. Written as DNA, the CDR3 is TGTGCCAGCTCACCTGGGCGGGCCCAAGAGACCCAGTACTTC.